These T cell receptor beta chains were read from a single sample in a study of blood T cell repertoires in COVID-19. Profiled with immunoSEQ multiplex PCR; TCRdb holds only in-frame clones, not every one. The sample carries tens of thousands of clones, roughly 80% recorded once. The specimen sequenced was peripheral blood. The receptors originated from a human donor in a cohort sampled during active COVID-19. Both conserved end residues are part of each CDR3. D genes are given only for firm matches. Expanded clones get a size class; other rows say once, few or many, or leave the size out.

TRBJ2-4 15 NA TRBV9 NA CASSAGQEAKNIQYF TGTGCCAGCTCTGCCGGCCAGGAAGCCAAAAACATTCAGTACTTC
TRBJ2-7 15 NA TRBV11-2 TRBD2 CASSLGRASGYEQYF TGTGCCAGCAGTTTAGGCCGGGCTAGCGGGTACGAGCAGTACTTC
TRBJ2-7 14 NA TRBV2 TRBD2 CASSVPGGPGEQYF TGTGCCAGCAGTGTTCCGGGGGGGCCGGGGGAGCAGTACTTC
TRBJ1-1 14 NA TRBV19 NA CASSTRVGQTEAFF TGTGCCAGTAGTACTAGAGTTGGACAGACTGAAGCTTTCTTT
TRBJ2-2 14 NA TRBV3-1/TRBV3-2 NA CASTRTVSGGELFF TGTGCCAGCACCCGAACCGTGAGCGGCGGGGAGCTGTTTTTT
TRBJ2-7 14 few TRBV11-2 TRBD1 CASNLRGQGAEQYF TGTGCCAGCAATCTCCGGGGACAGGGGGCCGAGCAGTACTTC
TRBJ2-3 12 NA TRBV24-1 TRBD1 CATSDSDRMQYF TGTGCCACCAGTGATTCGGACAGGATGCAGTATTTT
TRBJ1-2 13 NA TRBV6-5 TRBD1 CASRTDRDYGYTF TGTGCCAGCAGGACGGACAGGGACTATGGCTACACCTTC
TRBJ2-3 15 NA TRBV11-3 TRBD1 CASSVTGGLTDTQYF TGTGCCAGCAGCGTCACAGGGGGCTTAACAGATACGCAGTATTTT
TRBJ1-1 14 NA TRBV28 NA CASSWRVRGTEAFF TGTGCCAGCAGTTGGAGGGTTCGAGGGACTGAAGCTTTCTTT
TRBJ1-2 13 NA TRBV5-6 TRBD1 CASSLATGDGYTF TGTGCCAGCAGCTTGGCTACAGGGGATGGCTACACCTTC
TRBJ2-2 17 NA TRBV18 TRBD2 CASSPREQLANTGELFF TGTGCCAGCTCACCGCGGGAGCAGCTCGCGAACACCGGGGAGCTGTTTTTT
TRBJ2-7 16 once TRBV5-1 NA CASSLAPGQGQYEQYF TGCGCCAGCAGCTTGGCTCCAGGCCAAGGTCAATACGAGCAGTACTTC
TRBJ1-3 12 NA TRBV19 NA CASKSNGNTIYF TGTGCCAGTAAGAGTAATGGAAACACCATATATTTT
TRBJ1-3 14 NA TRBV6-5 NA CASSLTGDGNTIYF TGTGCCAGCAGCCTCACGGGAGATGGAAACACCATATATTTT
TRBJ1-6 16 NA TRBV19 NA CASSIDGGGVGSPLHF TGTGCCAGTAGTATAGATGGCGGGGGGGTCGGTTCACCCCTCCACTTT
TRBJ2-1 15 NA TRBV9 TRBD2 CASSQLAGDYNEQFF TGTGCCAGCAGCCAACTAGCGGGGGATTACAATGAGCAGTTCTTC
TRBJ1-6 14 few TRBV30 TRBD1 CAWMGTGGDSPLHF TGTGCCTGGATGGGGACAGGGGGAGATTCACCCCTCCACTTT
TRBJ2-7 15 NA TRBV19 TRBD1 CASSSQGTGGYEQYF TGTGCCAGTAGTTCGCAGGGGACAGGAGGATACGAGCAGTACTTC
TRBJ2-5 13 NA TRBV5-8 NA CASSPDNEETQYF TGTGCCAGCAGCCCGGACAACGAAGAGACCCAGTACTTC
TRBJ2-3 17 NA TRBV14 NA CASSQDPPSGGRDTQYF TGTGCCAGCAGCCAAGATCCTCCGTCCGGGGGTCGAGATACGCAGTATTTT
TRBJ2-1 16 NA TRBV5-1 TRBD1 CASSLARDSTYNEQFF TGCGCCAGCAGCTTGGCTCGGGACAGTACATACAATGAGCAGTTCTTC
TRBJ2-2 15 NA TRBV7-9 NA CASSSGLPNTGELFF TGTGCCAGCAGCTCAGGACTCCCGAACACCGGGGAGCTGTTTTTT
TRBJ1-5 15 NA TRBV6-4 NA CASSGGSRVNQPQHF TGTGCCAGCAGTGGGGGCTCCAGGGTCAATCAGCCCCAGCATTTT
TRBJ2-2 12 NA TRBV7-2 NA CASSFSGGELFF TGTGCCAGCAGCTTCTCAGGCGGGGAGCTGTTTTTT
TRBJ2-1 14 NA TRBV15 NA CATSRDPTGLGQFF TGTGCCACCAGCAGAGATCCAACAGGGTTGGGGCAGTTCTTC
TRBJ2-1 14 NA TRBV10-2 TRBD1 CASSDQGAGDEQFF TGCGCCAGCAGTGATCAGGGGGCAGGCGATGAGCAGTTCTTC
TRBJ1-5 15 few TRBV4-1 NA CASSQQGTHNQPQHF TGCGCCAGCAGCCAACAGGGGACCCACAATCAGCCCCAGCATTTT
TRBJ2-3 14 NA TRBV19 TRBD1 CASSIGGGGDTQYF TGTGCCAGTAGTATAGGAGGGGGCGGAGATACGCAGTATTTT
TRBJ1-5 17 few TRBV19 TRBD1 CASSMILDRGLNQPQHF TGTGCCAGTAGTATGATCTTGGACAGGGGTCTCAATCAGCCCCAGCATTTT
TRBJ2-5 15 NA TRBV10-3 NA CAISEGAAIAETQYF TGTGCCATCAGTGAAGGGGCGGCGATTGCCGAGACCCAGTACTTC
TRBJ2-7 15 NA TRBV6-1 TRBD1 CASSEAGQGSGEQYF TGTGCCAGCAGTGAAGCGGGACAGGGCTCGGGAGAGCAGTACTTC
TRBJ2-7 11 NA TRBV7-2 NA CASSLGAGQYF TGTGCCAGCAGCTTAGGGGCGGGGCAGTACTTC
TRBJ2-1 15 NA TRBV25-1 TRBD2 CASSESASGRNEQFF TGTGCCAGCAGTGAATCGGCTAGCGGGAGGAATGAGCAGTTCTTC
TRBJ2-5 14 once TRBV7-3 NA CASSHNGGEETQYF TGTGCCAGCAGTCACAACGGGGGAGAAGAGACCCAGTACTTC
TRBJ2-7 15 NA TRBV3-1/TRBV3-2 TRBD2 CASSRQGAGVSEQYF TGTGCCAGCAGCCGCCAGGGAGCGGGAGTCTCTGAGCAGTACTTC
TRBJ2-2 17 NA TRBV19 TRBD1 CASSPGTGTLNTGELFF TGTGCCAGTAGTCCGGGGACAGGGACCTTGAACACCGGGGAGCTGTTTTTT
TRBJ2-5 14 NA TRBV2 TRBD2 CASRGAGGQETQYF TGTGCCAGCCGGGGGGCGGGAGGGCAAGAGACCCAGTACTTC
TRBJ2-2 15 NA TRBV28 NA CASRTGGTNTGELFF TGTGCCAGCAGAACGGGGGGCACGAACACCGGGGAGCTGTTTTTT
TRBJ2-1 15 NA TRBV2 NA CASSKTRTPNNEQFF TGTGCCAGCAGCAAAACTCGAACCCCGAACAATGAGCAGTTCTTC